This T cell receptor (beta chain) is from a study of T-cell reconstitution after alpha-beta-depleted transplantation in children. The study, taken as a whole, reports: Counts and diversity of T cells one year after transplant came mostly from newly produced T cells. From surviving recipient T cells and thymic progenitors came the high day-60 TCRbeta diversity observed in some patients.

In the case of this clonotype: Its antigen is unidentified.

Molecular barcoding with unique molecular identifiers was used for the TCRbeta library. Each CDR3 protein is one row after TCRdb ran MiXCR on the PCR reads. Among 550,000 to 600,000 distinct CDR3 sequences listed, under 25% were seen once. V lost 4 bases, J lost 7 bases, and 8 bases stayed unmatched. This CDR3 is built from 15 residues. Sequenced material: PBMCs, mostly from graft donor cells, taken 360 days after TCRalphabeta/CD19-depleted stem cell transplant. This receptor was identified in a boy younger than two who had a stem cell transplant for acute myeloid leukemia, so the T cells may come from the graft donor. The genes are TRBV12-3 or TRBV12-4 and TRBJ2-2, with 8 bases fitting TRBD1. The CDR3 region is CASSSMGQAGGELFF. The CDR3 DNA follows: TGTGCCAGCAGTTCGATGGGACAGGCTGGCGGGGAGCTGTTTTTT.